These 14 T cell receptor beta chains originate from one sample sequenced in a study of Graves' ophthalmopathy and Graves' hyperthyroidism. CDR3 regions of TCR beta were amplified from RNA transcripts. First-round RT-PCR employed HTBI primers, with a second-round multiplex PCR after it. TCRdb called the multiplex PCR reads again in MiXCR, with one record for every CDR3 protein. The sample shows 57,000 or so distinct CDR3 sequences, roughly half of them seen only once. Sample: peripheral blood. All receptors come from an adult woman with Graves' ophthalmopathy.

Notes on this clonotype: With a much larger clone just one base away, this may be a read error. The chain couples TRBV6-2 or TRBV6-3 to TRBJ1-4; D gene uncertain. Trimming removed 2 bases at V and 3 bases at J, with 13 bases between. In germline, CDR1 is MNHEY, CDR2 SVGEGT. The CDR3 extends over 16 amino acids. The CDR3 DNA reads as TGTGCCAGCAGTTACGATGGAGGGTCAGCTAATGAAAAACTGTTTTTT. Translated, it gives CASSYDGGSANEKLFF.

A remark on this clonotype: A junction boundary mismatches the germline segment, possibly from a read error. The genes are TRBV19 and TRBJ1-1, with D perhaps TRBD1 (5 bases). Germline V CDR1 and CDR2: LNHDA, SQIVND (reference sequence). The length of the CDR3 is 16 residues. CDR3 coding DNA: TGTGCCAGTAGTAGGGGACTTGGATCCTGGAACACTGGAGCTTTCTTT. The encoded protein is CASSRGLGSWNTGAFF. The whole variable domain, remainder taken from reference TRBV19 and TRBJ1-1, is DGGITQSPKYLFRKEGQNVTLSCEQNLNHDAMYWYRQDPGQGLRLIYYSQIVNDFQKGDIAEGYSVSREKKESFPLTVTSAQKNPTAFYLCASSRGLGSWNTGAFFGQGTRLTVV.

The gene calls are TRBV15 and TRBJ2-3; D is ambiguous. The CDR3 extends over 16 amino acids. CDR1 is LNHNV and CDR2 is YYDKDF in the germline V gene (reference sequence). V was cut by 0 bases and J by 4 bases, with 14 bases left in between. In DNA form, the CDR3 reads TGTGCCACCAGCAGAGATAATTCTGGTGGCGCAGATACGCAGTATTTT. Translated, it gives CATSRDNSGGADTQYF.

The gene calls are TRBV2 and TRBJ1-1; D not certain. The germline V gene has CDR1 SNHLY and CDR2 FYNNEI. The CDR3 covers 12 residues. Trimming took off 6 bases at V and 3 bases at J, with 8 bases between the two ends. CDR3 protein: CASRSRDTEAFF. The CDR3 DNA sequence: TGTGCCAGCAGGAGTAGGGACACTGAAGCTTTCTTT.

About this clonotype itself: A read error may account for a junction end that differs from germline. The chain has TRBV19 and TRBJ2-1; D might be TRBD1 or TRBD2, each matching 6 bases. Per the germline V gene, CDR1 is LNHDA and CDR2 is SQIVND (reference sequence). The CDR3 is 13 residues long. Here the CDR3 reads CASSITGAAGQLF. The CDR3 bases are TGTGCCAGTAGTATCACGGGGGCTGCAGGGCAGCTCTTC.

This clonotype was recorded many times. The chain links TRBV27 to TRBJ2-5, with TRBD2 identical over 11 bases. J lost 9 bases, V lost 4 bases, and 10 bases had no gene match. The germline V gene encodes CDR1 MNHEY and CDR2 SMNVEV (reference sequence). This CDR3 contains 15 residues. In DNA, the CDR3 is TGTGCCAGCAGTTCCGGGACTAGCGGCGTGGAGGCCCAGTACTTC. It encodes CASSSGTSGVEAQYF.

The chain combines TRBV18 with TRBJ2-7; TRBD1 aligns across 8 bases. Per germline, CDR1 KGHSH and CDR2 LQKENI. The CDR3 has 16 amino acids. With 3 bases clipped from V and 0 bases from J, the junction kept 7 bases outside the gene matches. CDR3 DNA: TGTGCCAGCTCACCTTCCGCTCAGGGGGCCTCCTACGAGCAGTACTTC. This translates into CASSPSAQGASYEQYF.

CDR3 coding DNA: TGTGCCAGTAGTCCCCTCACCGACGGGAGTATGGGGAATGAGCAGTTCTTC. Residues: CASSPLTDGSMGNEQFF. V is TRBV19 and J is TRBJ2-1; D is possibly TRBD2 (6 bases). The CDR3 is 17 amino acids. Per the germline V gene, CDR1 is LNHDA and CDR2 is SQIVND (reference sequence). V was cut by 5 bases and J by 7 bases, with 24 bases left in between.

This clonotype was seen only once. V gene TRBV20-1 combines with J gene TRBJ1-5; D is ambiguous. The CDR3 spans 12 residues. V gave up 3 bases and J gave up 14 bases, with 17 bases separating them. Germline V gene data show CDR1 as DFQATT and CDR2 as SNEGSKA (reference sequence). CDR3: CSARVGSENEHF. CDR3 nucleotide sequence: TGCAGTGCTAGGGTCGGGAGTGAGAACGAGCATTTT.

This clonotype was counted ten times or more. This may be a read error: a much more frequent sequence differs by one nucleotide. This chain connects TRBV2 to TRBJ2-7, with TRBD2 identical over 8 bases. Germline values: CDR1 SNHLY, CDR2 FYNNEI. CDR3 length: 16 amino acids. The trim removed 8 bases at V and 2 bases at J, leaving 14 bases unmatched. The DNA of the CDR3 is TGTGCCAGCGGCGGAGGAAGCGGGAGCGCTCCCTACGAGCAGTACTTC. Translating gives CASGGGSGSAPYEQYF.

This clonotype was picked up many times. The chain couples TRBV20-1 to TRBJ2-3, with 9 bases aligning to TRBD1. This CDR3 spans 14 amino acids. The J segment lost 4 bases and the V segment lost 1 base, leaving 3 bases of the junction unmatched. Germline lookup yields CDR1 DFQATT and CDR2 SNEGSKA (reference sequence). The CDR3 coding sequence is TGCAGTGCTAGAGCGGGACAGGGATCAGATACGCAGTATTTT. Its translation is CSARAGQGSDTQYF.

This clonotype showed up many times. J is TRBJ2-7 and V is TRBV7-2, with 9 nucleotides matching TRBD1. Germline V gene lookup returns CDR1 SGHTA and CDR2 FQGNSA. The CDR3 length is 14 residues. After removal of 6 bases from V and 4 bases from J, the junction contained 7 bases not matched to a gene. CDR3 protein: CASSDTGGGYEQYF. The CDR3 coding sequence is TGTGCCAGCAGTGATACAGGGGGCGGGTACGAGCAGTACTTC.

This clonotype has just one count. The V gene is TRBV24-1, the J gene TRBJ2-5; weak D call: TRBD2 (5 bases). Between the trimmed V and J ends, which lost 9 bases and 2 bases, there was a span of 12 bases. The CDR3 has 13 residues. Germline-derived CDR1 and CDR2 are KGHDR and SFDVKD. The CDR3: CATEGTLQETQYF. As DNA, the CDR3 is TGTGCCACCGAGGGAACCCTTCAAGAGACCCAGTACTTC.

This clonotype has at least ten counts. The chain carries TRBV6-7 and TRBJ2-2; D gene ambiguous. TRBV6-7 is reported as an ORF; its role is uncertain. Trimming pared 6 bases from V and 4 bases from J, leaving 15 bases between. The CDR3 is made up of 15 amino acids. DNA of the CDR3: TGTGCCAGCAGCCTCCTGACGAGCTCCACCGGGGAGCTGTTTTTT. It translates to CASSLLTSSTGELFF.